This TCR beta chain emerged from a study of cytomegalovirus exposure and HLA in healthy donors. Study results and caveats: Sequencing probably produced one cluster of sequence variants that were highly shared. As a later analysis revealed, the rate of TCR association differed by HLA locus, with DRB1 most and HLA-C fewest.

This clone was observed a single time. Its target is not known. PCR employed 60 Vbeta and 13 Jbeta primers. In the original analysis: A later analysis counted 70 million to 85 million unique TCR beta chains, about 11 million shared. Repertoires were generated with immunoSEQ multiplex PCR, while TCRdb's copy carries only in-frame clones and drops some. The V and J calls and clone size come from that table; D and trimming were worked out from the DNA. The profile covers more than 80,000 clones, with roughly 80% appearing a single time and 1% to 1.5% taken by the ten largest. This CDR3 is 12 amino acids long. With 0 bases removed from V and 6 bases from J, the gap between germline ends came to 7 bases. Germline loops: CDR1 GTSNPN, CDR2 SVGIG (reference sequence).

The sample comprised PBMCs. The sequence derives from a girl aged 2-9 years in good health and CMV-seropositive. The chain recombines TRBV30 with TRBJ2-3; D gene unclear. The CDR3 DNA is TGTGCCTGGAGTGTCGGGTCTGATACGCAGTATTTT. Translated, it gives CAWSVGSDTQYF.